This passage covers 21 T cell receptor beta chains from one sample sequenced in a study of T cells in Graves' hyperthyroidism and ophthalmopathy. There were TCR beta CDR3 regions amplified from RNA transcripts. HTBI primers were used for first-round RT-PCR of the TCR CDR3. From the multiplex PCR reads, TCRdb called clonotypes with MiXCR, one entry per CDR3 protein. The repertoire includes over 400,000 distinct CDR3 sequences, approximately 23% of them detected once, and 45% to 50% sits in the top ten. Material: blood. Receptors originate from a woman aged 70-85 years with Graves' ophthalmopathy.

The V and J genes are TRBV6-5 and TRBJ2-3; D call uncertain. Trimming pared 2 bases from V and 3 bases from J, leaving 21 bases between. This CDR3 region has 18 residues. Germline V gene sequence: CDR1 MNHEY, CDR2 SVGAGI. This CDR3 reads CASSYHFTTVDRTDTQYF. The CDR3 coding sequence is TGTGCCAGCAGTTACCATTTTACTACGGTTGATAGGACAGATACGCAGTATTTT.

This clonotype was seen more than once but under ten times. V usage is TRBV10-3 and J usage is TRBJ2-1; 9 bases line up with TRBD2. Germline V gene data show CDR1 as ENHRY and CDR2 as SYGVKD. CDR3 length: 15 amino acids. Unmatched junction bases numbered 3, after V lost 4 bases and J lost 2 bases. CDR3 amino acids: CAISASGITYNEQFF. As DNA, the CDR3 is TGTGCCATCAGTGCTAGCGGGATCACCTACAATGAGCAGTTCTTC.

In its sample, this clonotype was seen a few times. V gene TRBV6-1 combines with J gene TRBJ1-1; a possible D gene is TRBD1 (5 bases). V was shortened by 3 bases and J by 0 bases, with 11 bases between the two germline ends. This CDR3 is built from 15 residues. Germline V CDR1 and CDR2: MNHNS, SASEGT. As DNA, the CDR3 is TGTGCCAGCAGTGATCTAAGGGGTCTGAACACTGAAGCTTTCTTT. As protein: CASSDLRGLNTEAFF.

This clonotype was counted ten times or more. The V gene is TRBV3-1, the J gene TRBJ2-1; tentatively, D is TRBD1 (5 bases). This CDR3 has 13 amino acids. V lost 4 bases and J lost 10, with 14 bases in between. Looked up from germline, CDR1 is LGHDT and CDR2 is YNNKEL (reference sequence). The chain's CDR3 is CASSRQPGREQFF. The CDR3 DNA is TGTGCCAGCAGCCGACAGCCAGGACGGGAGCAGTTCTTC.

V gene TRBV7-3 combines with J gene TRBJ2-1, with TRBD2 identical over 9 bases. Germline lookup yields CDR1 SGHTA and CDR2 FQGTGA. The ends lost 1 base at V and 5 bases at J; junction bases unmatched: 9. The CDR3 contains 17 residues. The CDR3 loop is CASSLNGGSGSDNEQFF. In DNA, the CDR3 is TGTGCCAGCAGCTTAAATGGGGGTAGCGGGAGCGACAATGAGCAGTTCTTC.

This chain connects TRBV20-1 to TRBJ2-1; 12 nucleotides align to TRBD2. Germline assignment: CDR1 DFQATT and CDR2 SNEGSKA (reference sequence). This CDR3 spans 14 amino acids. V was clipped by 6 bases and J by 9 bases; unmatched bases: 9. The DNA for the CDR3 is TGCAGTGCCCCGAGACTAGCGGGAGTTATTGAGCAGTTCTTC. Amino acids: CSAPRLAGVIEQFF.

This clonotype was detected only a few times. This chain links TRBV20-1 with TRBJ2-1; TRBD2 matches at 12 bases. Trimming at V came to 0 bases and at J to 4 bases, leaving 10 bases not matched to a gene. This CDR3 has 18 amino acids. Looked up from germline, CDR1 is DFQATT and CDR2 is SNEGSKA (reference sequence). CDR3 DNA: TGCAGTGCTAGAGACCTATTGACTAGCGGGAGTGTTTACAATGAGCAGTTCTTC. Translation gives CSARDLLTSGSVYNEQFF.

The table lists this clonotype with many counts. The chain has TRBV11-2 and TRBJ2-7, with D unresolved. The V end lost 1 base, the J end lost 0 bases, and 7 bases lay between the germline ends. Germline values: CDR1 SGHAT, CDR2 FQNNGV. The CDR3 consists of 14 residues. Here the CDR3 reads CASSLVGSSYEQYF. The CDR3 bases are TGTGCCAGCAGCTTAGTCGGAAGCTCCTACGAGCAGTACTTC. The full variable domain, rest sourced from reference TRBV11-2 and TRBJ2-7, is EAGVAQSPRYKIIEKRQSVAFWCNPISGHATLYWYQQILGQGPKLLIQFQNNGVVDDSQLPKDRFSAERLKGVDSTLKIQPAKLEDSAVYLCASSLVGSSYEQYFGPGTRLTVT.

The V and J genes are TRBV6-1 and TRBJ2-1, with a weak D call TRBD2 (6 bases). Looked up from germline, CDR1 is MNHNS and CDR2 is SASEGT. The CDR3 is made up of 17 amino acids. V shed 5 bases and J shed 0 bases, with 17 bases lying between them. The chain's CDR3 is CASSPLTSPSSYNEQFF. The DNA for the CDR3 is TGTGCCAGCAGTCCACTCACTAGCCCAAGCTCCTACAATGAGCAGTTCTTC.

This clonotype was found many times. CDR3 DNA sequence: TGTGCCAGCAGTCCAGCTGGGGAGCTGTTTTTT. It translates to CASSPAGELFF. The chain combines TRBV18 with TRBJ2-2, with D unclear. This CDR3 has 11 residues. V lost 8 bases and J lost 8, with 9 bases in between. Per germline, CDR1 KGHSH and CDR2 LQKENI.

The chain is built from TRBV6-1 and TRBJ2-7; D remains ambiguous. Between the trimmed V and J ends, which lost 8 bases and 3 bases, there was a span of 17 bases. This CDR3 region has 14 residues. Germline V lookup: CDR1 MNHNS, CDR2 SASEGT. CDR3 loop: CASAKQRSGYEQYF. As DNA, the CDR3 is TGTGCCAGCGCCAAGCAAAGGTCGGGCTACGAGCAGTACTTC.

This clonotype occurred once. One end of the junction is discordant with germline, which a read error may explain. V gene TRBV3-1 combines with J gene TRBJ2-3, with D unresolved. This CDR3 is 13 amino acids long. Germline V gene lookup returns CDR1 LGHDT and CDR2 YNNKEL (reference sequence). The chain's CDR3 is CAGSSGQADTQYF. The CDR3, as DNA: TGTGCCGGCAGCTCTGGGCAGGCAGATACGCAGTATTTT.

This chain uses TRBV12-3 or TRBV12-4 with TRBJ2-1, with 11 bases identical to TRBD2. The ends lost 6 bases at V and 9 bases at J; junction bases unmatched: 4. This CDR3 region has 13 residues. This CDR3 reads CASSLTSGIEQFF. As DNA, the CDR3 is TGTGCCAGCAGCCTGACTAGCGGGATTGAGCAGTTCTTC.

This clonotype was counted only a few times. This chain links TRBV6-1 with TRBJ2-7, with 9 bases aligning to TRBD2. Germline V CDR1 and CDR2: MNHNS, SASEGT. This CDR3 spans 14 amino acids. V lost 7 bases and J lost 0; bases outside the gene matches: 4. This chain's CDR3 is CASISSGDSYEQYF. DNA for the CDR3: TGTGCCAGCATATCTAGCGGGGACTCCTACGAGCAGTACTTC.

The rearrangement uses TRBV6-6 and TRBJ1-1, with 11 bases aligning to TRBD1. V trimming: 3 bases; J trimming: 4 bases; junction bases outside the gene matches: 13. The CDR3 sequence is 18 residues long. Per the germline V gene, CDR1 is MNHNY and CDR2 is SVGAGI (reference sequence). CDR3 amino acids: CASSYRPPGQGVLTEAFF. CDR3 nucleotides: TGTGCCAGCAGTTATCGACCCCCGGGACAGGGGGTCCTCACTGAAGCTTTCTTT.

The V and J genes are TRBV6-2 or TRBV6-3 and TRBJ2-6; D may be TRBD1 or TRBD2 (5 bases each). The CDR3 runs 16 residues. The V gene's germline CDR1 is MNHEY and CDR2 SVGEGT. V lost 5 bases and J 4 bases, leaving 15 bases between the germline ends. The CDR3 DNA reads TGTGCCAGCAGTAATGAGGGGCTGAGAGGGGCCAACGTCCTGACTTTC. Its translation is CASSNEGLRGANVLTF.

This clonotype was seen at least ten times. The chain employs TRBV28 and TRBJ1-1, with 9 bases lining up with TRBD1. Trimming took 5 bases from V and 7 from J; bases not matched to a gene: 8. Germline V gives CDR1 MDHEN, CDR2 SYDVKM. This CDR3 contains 14 residues. Here the CDR3 reads CASSKGQGWGEAFF. The CDR3 DNA follows: TGTGCCAGCAGTAAGGGACAGGGTTGGGGTGAAGCTTTCTTT.

This clonotype was seen a handful of times. Given a much more abundant clone one base away, this may be a read error. The V gene is TRBV24-1, the J gene TRBJ2-1; no firm D call. The length of the CDR3 is 13 residues. From germline, CDR1 is KGHDR and CDR2 SFDVKD. Trimming shortened V by 2 bases and J by 5 bases, and 6 bases separated the two germline ends. The CDR3 loop reads CATSDYLDNEQFF. The CDR3 DNA reads as TGTGCCACCAGTGATTACCTCGACAATGAGCAGTTCTTC.

The chain links TRBV5-1 to TRBJ2-3, with TRBD1 matching 7 bases. This CDR3 has 15 residues. CDR1 and CDR2 from the germline V gene are SGHRS and YFSETQ. The V segment lost 0 bases and the J segment 3 bases; nucleotides outside the gene matches: 4. The chain's CDR3 is CASSLGYRGTDTQYF. The CDR3 DNA follows: TGCGCCAGCAGCTTGGGATACAGGGGAACAGATACGCAGTATTTT.

The chain is built from TRBV24-1 and TRBJ2-1; 13 nucleotides line up with TRBD2. The junction had 8 bases not matched to a gene; V was cut back by 9 bases and J by 7 bases. This CDR3 has 15 residues. Germline V gene data show CDR1 as KGHDR and CDR2 as SFDVKD. CDR3 bases: TGTGCCACCCAAGGACTAGCGGGAGTTCTTAATGAGCAGTTCTTC. It yields the protein CATQGLAGVLNEQFF.

The rearrangement joins TRBV6-4 to TRBJ1-2; no reliable D call. The V gene lost 2 bases and the J gene lost 5 bases, with 9 bases spanning the gap. Germline CDR1 and CDR2: MRHNA and SNTAGT. The CDR3 runs 13 residues. In DNA form, the CDR3 reads TGTGCCAGCAGTGACAAGCAGCCTTATGGCTACACCTTC. Protein: CASSDKQPYGYTF.